Presented here are 8 T cell receptor beta chains from one specimen sequenced in a study of blood T cells in healthy people across ages. It was with a sample-barcoded 5' primer and a J-beta primer mix that a second PCR of about 6 to 12 cycles was run. TCRdb reprocessed the 5' RACE reads via MiXCR and lists one record per CDR3 protein. This table has about 1.1 million distinct CDR3 sequences, roughly two fifths appearing once. Input material: blood. Source of these receptors: a man aged 18 to 30 in good health.

This chain connects TRBV29-1 to TRBJ1-3; tentatively, D is TRBD1 (5 bases). The CDR3 extends over 14 amino acids. The germline V gene encodes CDR1 SQVTM and CDR2 ANQGSEA. Trimming removed 8 bases from V and 3 bases from J, with 17 bases in between. This CDR3 reads CSSTGGDFGNTIYF. Written as DNA, the CDR3 is TGCAGCTCGACGGGCGGGGACTTTGGAAACACCATATATTTT.

There are a few counts of this clonotype. The rearrangement joins TRBV18 to TRBJ2-1, with D possibly being TRBD1 (6 bases). The CDR3 loop spans 15 amino acids. Germline assignment: CDR1 KGHSH and CDR2 LQKENI. The ends were cut back, 3 bases at V and 2 bases at J, with 11 bases in the middle. In DNA, the CDR3 is TGTGCCAGCTCACCGCAGGGGAACGCCTACAATGAGCAGTTCTTC. It specifies CASSPQGNAYNEQFF.

CDR3 nucleotides: TGCAGCGCTGTAGCGGGGGGCTTGCTCAATGAGCAGTTCTTC. As protein: CSAVAGGLLNEQFF. The V and J genes are TRBV29-1 and TRBJ2-1; 10 bases align to TRBD2. This CDR3 region has 14 residues. J lost 6 bases, V lost 7 bases, and 9 bases had no gene match. CDR1 and CDR2 from the germline V gene are SQVTM and ANQGSEA.

This rearrangement joins TRBV27 to TRBJ1-4, with 9 nucleotides matching TRBD1. The V gene end was trimmed by 3 bases and the J gene end by 7 bases; junction bases not matched to a gene: 6. Germline V lookup: CDR1 MNHEY, CDR2 SMNVEV (reference sequence). This CDR3 is built from 15 residues. The CDR3 is CASSLGDRVGEKLFF. Written as DNA, the CDR3 is TGTGCCAGCAGTTTGGGGGACAGGGTGGGTGAAAAACTGTTTTTT.

The chain is built from TRBV9 and TRBJ1-1; D ambiguous. This CDR3 has 15 residues. With 0 bases removed from V and 2 bases from J, the gap between germline ends came to 11 bases. CDR1 is SGDLS and CDR2 is YYNGEE in the germline V gene. Here the CDR3 reads CASSVGRSTNTEAFF. The DNA for the CDR3 is TGTGCCAGCAGCGTAGGGCGGTCAACAAACACTGAAGCTTTCTTT.

There are a few counts of this clonotype. The J gene is TRBJ1-1, the V gene TRBV9; perhaps TRBD1 as D (6 bases). This CDR3 comprises 15 residues. CDR1 and CDR2 from the germline V gene are SGDLS and YYNGEE. V was pared by 4 bases and J by 5 bases, with 18 bases between. CDR3: CASSRGGGAETEAFF. CDR3 DNA sequence: TGTGCCAGCAGCAGAGGAGGGGGGGCGGAGACTGAAGCTTTCTTT.

J is TRBJ1-5 and V is TRBV20-1; perhaps TRBD1 as D (6 bases). The germline V gene encodes CDR1 DFQATT and CDR2 SNEGSKA (reference sequence). The CDR3 length is 14 residues. Between the trimmed V and J ends, which lost 5 bases and 4 bases, there was a span of 15 bases. CDR3 nucleotides: TGCAGTGCTTTAAGGGGGGATAGGAATCAGCCCCAGCATTTT. Amino acid sequence: CSALRGDRNQPQHF.

Points on this clonotype: This may stem from a read error, because a much larger clone lies one nucleotide away. CDR3 DNA: TGCAGTGCTGTTGACTCCCAGGACAGATACACAGATACGCAGTATTTT. Translated: CSAVDSQDRYTDTQYF. The V gene is TRBV20-1, the J gene TRBJ2-3; tentative D call: TRBD1 (6 bases). V lost 5 bases to trimming and J lost 2 bases, with 20 bases between them. This CDR3 contains 16 residues. Per germline, CDR1 DFQATT and CDR2 SNEGSKA (reference sequence).